This T cell receptor beta chain was captured by sequencing in a study of blood T cell repertoires in COVID-19. Only in-frame clones appear in the TCRdb table, and some are missing; sequencing was by immunoSEQ multiplex PCR. The sample holds about 300,000 clones, about four fifths seen once. The CDR3 contains 15 residues. Per the germline V gene, CDR1 is MGHRA and CDR2 is YSYEKL. Trimming removed 4 bases from V and 5 bases from J; junction bases left unmatched: 4. Input material: peripheral blood. The receptor's source is a woman aged 45-65 years who had recovered from COVID-19. The gene calls are TRBV4-1 and TRBJ2-1, with 11 bases that match TRBD2. CDR3 region: CASSRGTSGNNEQFF. Written as DNA, the CDR3 is TGCGCCAGCAGCCGGGGGACTAGCGGAAACAATGAGCAGTTCTTC.